This TCR beta chain was documented in a study of regulatory T cells in long-lasting Graves disease. Findings and caveats of the study: Public clonotype sharing was higher in persistent than newly diagnosed patients.

This clonotype came up a few times. What it recognizes is unknown. The time point: newly diagnosed GD, antithyroid drugs for less than 3 months. PBMC-derived RNA was used for the TCR library. For TCR beta, libraries came from iRepertoire HTBI primers and Arm-PCR of CDR3 regions. TCRdb itself ran the multiplex PCR reads through MiXCR, one entry per CDR3 protein. The sample has just over 600,000 distinct CDR3 sequences; about 16% are singletons. The CDR3 is 16 residues long. Per the germline V gene, CDR1 is DFQATT and CDR2 is SNEGSKA (reference sequence). The V end was cut by 3 bases, the J end by 6 bases, with 24 bases between. This sample was also put to use in a study of T cells in Graves' hyperthyroidism and ophthalmopathy. As that report states: Patients were aged 18 to 65, had disease duration under 2 months, and had newly diagnosed hyperthyroidism. The TCR CDR3 was amplified in a first-round RT-PCR using the HTBI primer set. The majority of expanded thyroid clonotypes above 0.001 also appeared in blood.

The chain is built from TRBV20-1 and TRBJ2-7; D is perhaps TRBD2 (7 bases). The sample in question was peripheral blood mononuclear cells (PBMCs), obtained at new diagnosis, from a patient treated with antithyroid drugs. The TCR comes from a woman in her 30s with Graves disease. CDR3 loop: CSARGGLFGELPEQYF. CDR3 DNA sequence: TGCAGTGCTAGGGGGGGGCTTTTTGGGGAGCTACCCGAGCAGTACTTC.